Shown below are 22 T cell receptor beta chains from a single sample sequenced in a study of blood T cell repertoires in COVID-19. The protocol was immunoSEQ multiplex PCR, while the TCRdb copy is restricted to in-frame clones and leaves out a portion. The sample carries under 20,000 clones, around 90% recorded once. Material for sequencing was peripheral blood. The receptors originated from a human donor in a cohort sampled during active COVID-19.

The rearrangement uses TRBV2 and TRBJ2-1; D remains unclear. The V end lost 3 bases, the J end lost 4 bases, and 13 bases lay between the germline ends. Germline assignment: CDR1 SNHLY and CDR2 FYNNEI. CDR3 length: 15 residues. CDR3 amino acids: CASSESQIIYNEQFF. The DNA of the CDR3 is TGTGCCAGCAGTGAGTCCCAGATCATTTACAATGAGCAGTTCTTC.

The chain uses TRBV11-2 and TRBJ2-1; TRBD2 matches 11 bases. This CDR3 spans 16 amino acids. Germline-derived CDR1 and CDR2 are SGHAT and FQNNGV. Losses at the gene ends were 5 bases for V and 3 bases for J; bases not matched to a gene: 6. This chain's CDR3 is CASSRPSGRIYNEQFF. In DNA form, the CDR3 reads TGTGCCAGCAGCCGCCCTAGCGGGAGGATCTACAATGAGCAGTTCTTC.

V is TRBV5-1 and J is TRBJ2-1; TRBD2 matches 7 bases. Germline trimming cut 1 base from V and 1 base from J; bases unmatched to any gene: 2. The germline V gene has CDR1 SGHRS and CDR2 YFSETQ. There are 15 residues in the CDR3. CDR3 sequence: CASSLYSGSYNEQFF. CDR3 bases: TGCGCCAGCAGCTTGTATAGCGGGTCCTACAATGAGCAGTTCTTC.

The rearrangement links TRBV28 to TRBJ1-1; possibly TRBD1 for D (5 bases). Germline lookup yields CDR1 MDHEN and CDR2 SYDVKM. V dropped 2 bases and J dropped 8 bases, with 6 bases sitting between them. The CDR3 consists of 11 residues. The CDR3 sequence is CASSLDSEAFF. CDR3 coding DNA: TGTGCCAGCAGTTTAGACAGCGAAGCTTTCTTT.

The CDR3 is CASSQGTSGPYNEQFF. Here the CDR3 DNA reads TGTGCCAGCAGCCAAGGAACTAGCGGACCCTACAATGAGCAGTTCTTC. The chain employs TRBV14 and TRBJ2-1; TRBD2 agrees at 8 bases. Looked up from germline, CDR1 is SGHDN and CDR2 is FVKESK. The ends lost 1 base at V and 2 bases at J; junction bases unmatched: 4. The CDR3 sequence is 16 residues long. The whole variable domain, filled in from reference TRBV14 and TRBJ2-1, reads EAGVTQFPSHSVIEKGQTVTLRCDPISGHDNLYWYRRVMGKEIKFLLHFVKESKQDESGMPNNRFLAERTGGTYSTLKVQPAELEDSGVYFCASSQGTSGPYNEQFFGPGTRLTVL.

The rearrangement links TRBV23-1 to TRBJ2-4; 7 bases agree with TRBD1. TRBV23-1 falls under the ORF class, with uncertain function. Unmatched junction bases numbered 7, after V lost 2 bases and J lost 0 bases. The CDR3 loop spans 17 amino acids. The CDR3, as DNA: TGCGCCAGCAGTCAAAATTGGACAGGTCTAGCCAAAAACATTCAGTACTTC. It yields the protein CASSQNWTGLAKNIQYF.

This clone was observed a single time. The genes are TRBV6-5 and TRBJ2-2; TRBD2 matches at 7 bases. The CDR3 totals 14 residues. The V gene end was trimmed by 2 bases and the J gene end by 4 bases; junction bases not matched to a gene: 1. Germline CDR1 MNHEY, CDR2 SVGAGI. Here the CDR3 reads CASSYGEGTGELFF. CDR3 nucleotide sequence: TGTGCCAGCAGTTACGGGGAGGGCACCGGGGAGCTGTTTTTT.

The chain has TRBV14 and TRBJ2-7, with 10 bases lining up with TRBD2. The CDR3 sequence is 14 residues long. Germline V gives CDR1 SGHDN, CDR2 FVKESK. After removal of 4 bases from V and 3 bases from J, the junction contained 3 bases not matched to a gene. The CDR3 DNA reads as TGTGCCAGCAGCCCTAGCGGGGGCCGCTACGAGCAGTACTTC. This encodes CASSPSGGRYEQYF.

V gene TRBV2 combines with J gene TRBJ1-5, with D perhaps matching TRBD1 (5 bases). V was clipped by 6 bases and J by 4 bases, with 19 bases between them. Germline V gene data show CDR1 as SNHLY and CDR2 as FYNNEI. The CDR3 sequence is 16 residues long. Here the CDR3 DNA reads TGTGCCAGCAGCCCTGGAGTCCCCAGGGAAAATCAGCCCCAGCATTTT. It translates to CASSPGVPRENQPQHF.

The genes are TRBV6-5 and TRBJ1-2; 7 bases line up with TRBD1. CDR3 length equals 11 residues. Germline lookup yields CDR1 MNHEY and CDR2 SVGAGI. Germline trimming cut 6 bases from V and 7 bases from J; bases unmatched to any gene: 2. The CDR3 protein is CASRTGPGYTF. Written as DNA, the CDR3 is TGTGCCAGCAGGACAGGGCCTGGCTACACCTTC.

The gene calls are TRBV28 and TRBJ2-7; TRBD2 matches 12 bases. Germline CDR1 reads MDHEN; CDR2 reads SYDVKM. This CDR3 has 14 residues. The junction had 5 bases not matched to a gene; V was cut back by 8 bases and J by 3 bases. In DNA, the CDR3 is TGTGCCAGCCTGGGACTAGCGGGCTTCTACGAGCAGTACTTC. Amino acids: CASLGLAGFYEQYF.

The chain carries TRBV4-1 and TRBJ2-1, with TRBD1 matching 10 bases. CDR3 length: 15 residues. Germline CDR1 and CDR2: MGHRA and YSYEKL. Trimming at V came to 3 bases and at J to 9 bases, leaving 8 bases not matched to a gene. The CDR3 protein is CASSHPGQGSGEQFF. The CDR3, as DNA: TGCGCCAGCAGCCATCCGGGACAGGGGAGCGGTGAGCAGTTCTTC.

This chain links TRBV29-1 with TRBJ2-1; 8 bases agree with TRBD2. The CDR3 has 14 residues. Trimming cost V 8 bases and J 0 bases; bases outside gene matches: 6. In germline, CDR1 is SQVTM, CDR2 ANQGSEA. The CDR3 coding sequence is TGCAGCATCGTAGGGACTAGCTCCTACAATGAGCAGTTCTTC. Protein: CSIVGTSSYNEQFF.

The genes are TRBV14 and TRBJ2-3; 10 bases are shared with TRBD2. V gave up 0 bases and J gave up 0 bases; unmatched junction bases: 9. The length of the CDR3 is 19 residues. CDR1 is SGHDN and CDR2 is FVKESK in the germline V gene. In DNA form, the CDR3 reads TGTGCCAGCAGCCAAGAAGGGCTAGCGGGAGCCGCGAGCACAGATACGCAGTATTTT. Translation gives CASSQEGLAGAASTDTQYF.

As DNA, the CDR3 is TGTGCCAGCAGCCTCACAGGGATTGGCAATCAGCCCCAGCATTTT. The encoded protein is CASSLTGIGNQPQHF. The chain combines TRBV6-5 with TRBJ1-5; D might be TRBD1 (6 bases). Trimming shortened V by 6 bases and J by 2 bases, and 14 bases separated the two germline ends. The length of the CDR3 is 15 residues. Germline values: CDR1 MNHEY, CDR2 SVGAGI.

This clone was seen only a few times. The gene calls are TRBV12-2 and TRBJ2-1; the table's D call TRBD2 went unverified against the DNA. TRBV12-2 is a known pseudogene. The CDR3 has 15 residues. The CDR3 protein is CASRPPGGGKLEQFF. The CDR3 region has the DNA TGTGCAAGTCGCCCGCCCGGAGGCGGGAAGCTTGAGCAGTTCTTC.

The V and J genes are TRBV27 and TRBJ1-1; D may be TRBD1 (5 bases). This CDR3 region has 15 residues. CDR1 is MNHEY, CDR2 SMNVEV, per germline (reference sequence). V was clipped by 0 bases and J by 6 bases, with 14 bases between them. CDR3: CASSLSSGGMAEAFF. The CDR3 nucleotides are TGTGCCAGCAGTTTATCGAGCGGGGGAATGGCTGAAGCTTTCTTT.

This chain uses TRBV6-5 with TRBJ2-1, with D possibly being TRBD1 (6 bases). CDR1 is MNHEY, CDR2 SVGAGI, per germline. This CDR3 is built from 13 residues. Trimming left V 8 bases short and J 2 bases short, with 10 bases between. This chain's CDR3 is CASRGQTYNEQFF. The CDR3 nucleotides are TGTGCCAGCCGAGGACAGACCTACAATGAGCAGTTCTTC.

V usage is TRBV7-9 and J usage is TRBJ1-5; no firm D call. The CDR3 is 13 residues long. Trimming took 1 base from V and 7 from J, leaving 8 bases between them. CDR1 and CDR2 from the germline V gene are SEHNR and FQNEAQ (reference sequence). Here the CDR3 reads CASSLVGEQPQHF. CDR3 nucleotides: TGTGCCAGCAGCTTAGTGGGAGAACAGCCCCAGCATTTT. Using reference TRBV7-9 and TRBJ1-5 for the parts outside the CDR3, the full variable domain is DTGVSQNPRHKITKRGQNVTFRCDPISEHNRLYWYRQTLGQGPEFLTYFQNEAQLEKSRLLSDRFSAERPKGSFSTLEIQRTEQGDSAMYLCASSLVGEQPQHFGDGTRLSIL.

This clone was detected only a few times. The chain is built from TRBV5-1 and TRBJ1-2, with D possibly TRBD1 on 6 matching bases. CDR3 length equals 17 residues. The V end was cut by 4 bases, the J end by 2 bases, with 21 bases between. From germline, CDR1 is SGHRS and CDR2 YFSETQ. CDR3: CASSREPQGLGNYGYTF. The CDR3 DNA sequence: TGCGCCAGCAGCAGAGAGCCACAGGGATTGGGGAACTATGGCTACACCTTC.

V and J are TRBV5-1 and TRBJ2-1, with D possibly matching TRBD1 (6 bases). Germline-derived CDR1 and CDR2 are SGHRS and YFSETQ. Deletions cut 4 bases from V and 4 bases from J, with 15 bases between. The length of the CDR3 is 15 residues. CDR3 amino acids: CASSGWGTGYNEQFF. CDR3 bases: TGCGCCAGCAGCGGGTGGGGCACAGGGTACAATGAGCAGTTCTTC.

V gene TRBV5-1 combines with J gene TRBJ2-2; 9 bases line up with TRBD1. CDR1 and CDR2 from the germline V gene are SGHRS and YFSETQ. CDR3 length: 16 amino acids. The ends lost 3 bases at V and 2 bases at J; junction bases unmatched: 5. This CDR3 reads CASSWAGQGNTGELFF. Here the CDR3 DNA reads TGCGCCAGCAGCTGGGCGGGACAGGGCAACACCGGGGAGCTGTTTTTT.